These 3 T cell receptor beta chains share one sample of origin, sequenced in a study of T cells in Graves' hyperthyroidism and ophthalmopathy. Amplification of TCR beta CDR3 regions used RNA as the template. Using the HTBI primer set, a first-round RT-PCR was run on the TCR CDR3. TCRdb independently ran MiXCR on the multiplex PCR reads; one entry per CDR3 protein. The sample contains fewer than 450,000 distinct CDR3 sequences, roughly 15% of which appear only once. Sequencing input: blood. These receptors all stem from a woman in her sixties or seventies with Graves' ophthalmopathy.

Ten or more counts support this clonotype. The chain couples TRBV3-1 to TRBJ2-7; 11 nucleotides align to TRBD2. CDR3 length: 15 amino acids. The ends lost 4 bases at V and 4 bases at J; junction bases unmatched: 6. Per germline, CDR1 LGHDT and CDR2 YNNKEL (reference sequence). For the CDR3, the DNA is TGTGCCAGCAGCCTCACCGGGACTAGCGGTTACGAGCAGTACTTC. It encodes CASSLTGTSGYEQYF.

This clonotype occurred many times. V is TRBV28 and J is TRBJ1-1; 9 nucleotides agree with TRBD1. Germline V lookup: CDR1 MDHEN, CDR2 SYDVKM. V was clipped by 5 bases and J by 7 bases; unmatched bases: 8. The CDR3 sequence is 14 residues long. The CDR3 DNA sequence: TGTGCCAGCAGTCACGGGGACAGGGTGGGTGAAGCTTTCTTT. Its protein product is CASSHGDRVGEAFF.

Many counts were recorded for this clonotype. The chain uses TRBV2 and TRBJ1-5; weak D call: TRBD1 (5 bases). The germline gives CDR1 SNHLY, CDR2 FYNNEI. CDR3 length equals 15 residues. V was shortened by 1 base and J by 3 bases, with 10 bases between the two germline ends. The DNA of the CDR3 is TGTGCCAGCAGTGAAGATAGGGGTTTCAATCAGCCCCAGCATTTT. The encoded protein is CASSEDRGFNQPQHF.